The 27 T cell receptor beta chains listed next were all sequenced from one sample in a study of blood T cells in healthy people across ages. Through a sample-barcoded 5' primer and a J-beta primer mix, a second PCR was run for 7 to 11 cycles. One entry per CDR3 protein results from TCRdb running MiXCR on the 5' RACE reads. Of roughly 560,000 distinct CDR3 sequences in the sample, 20% to 30% were seen once. In addition, the sample was reused for a study of T cells of mothers and their children.

Sequencing used blood. The receptors here all came from a boy between 10 and 17 years old in good health.

The V and J genes are TRBV4-3 and TRBJ1-5, with 10 bases that match TRBD1. The length of the CDR3 is 17 residues. Trimming took 0 bases from V and 5 from J; bases not matched to a gene: 7. The germline CDR1 and CDR2 sequences are LGHNA and YSLEER. The CDR3 here is CASSQDFAGQGYQPQHF. The DNA of the CDR3 is TGCGCCAGCAGCCAAGATTTCGCGGGACAGGGGTATCAGCCCCAGCATTTT.

This rearrangement joins TRBV29-1 to TRBJ2-5; D possibly corresponds to TRBD2 (6 bases). The tail of the sequence fits TRBJ2-1 better, so the J call may be wrong. Germline V gene lookup returns CDR1 SQVTM and CDR2 ANQGSEA. The CDR3 loop spans 10 amino acids. Written as DNA, the CDR3 is TGCAGCGTGGGGGACTCGGAGCAGTTCTTC. Protein product: CSVGDSEQFF.

This clonotype was detected a few times. CDR3 bases: TGCGCCAGCAGCTCACAAGGCGGGAGTTTAGACAATGAGCAGTTCTTC. This gives the protein CASSSQGGSLDNEQFF. This sequence joins TRBV4-1 and TRBJ2-1; 7 nucleotides align to TRBD2. Germline CDR1 is MGHRA and CDR2 is YSYEKL. The ends lost 5 bases at V and 5 bases at J; junction bases unmatched: 12. This CDR3 is built from 16 residues.

This clonotype was seen repeatedly, ten times or more. This chain links TRBV6-2 or TRBV6-3 with TRBJ2-7, with 8 bases lining up with TRBD1. The CDR3 has 15 residues. With 6 bases clipped from V and 3 bases from J, the junction kept 10 bases outside the gene matches. CDR1 and CDR2 from the germline V gene are MNHEY and SVGEGT. The CDR3, as DNA: TGTGCCAGCAGCCTCAAAGGGACAGGTGGCTACGAGCAGTACTTC. It is translated as CASSLKGTGGYEQYF.

This clonotype showed up just a few times. J is TRBJ2-5 and V is TRBV2, with D perhaps TRBD2 (6 bases). Trimming stripped 10 bases from V and 7 bases from J, with 13 bases between. The germline CDR1 and CDR2 sequences are SNHLY and FYNNEI. The CDR3 is 11 amino acids. The CDR3: CAIEEEGTQYF. The DNA for the CDR3 is TGTGCCATCGAGGAGGAGGGGACCCAGTACTTC.

This clonotype was detected only a few times. Its ends do not fully match the called genes, so a read error is possible. The V call is TRBV6-5, the J call TRBJ1-4, with a tentative D call TRBD1 (5 bases). Germline lookup yields CDR1 MNHEY and CDR2 SVGAGI. This CDR3 spans 17 amino acids. The chain's CDR3 is CASSYSGRAATNGKLFF. The CDR3 nucleotides read TGTGCCAGCAGTTACTCCGGCAGGGCCGCAACTAATGGAAAACTGTTTTTT.

The V gene is TRBV12-3 or TRBV12-4, the J gene TRBJ2-5; 7 nucleotides align to TRBD1. The better agreement between TRBJ2-1 and the DNA end casts doubt on the J call. The CDR3 contains 13 residues. The CDR3 coding sequence is TGTGCCAGCAGTGGGAAACAGGGGAATGAGCAGTTCTTC. Its protein product is CASSGKQGNEQFF.

This clonotype was seen only a few times. The chain is built from TRBV9 and TRBJ2-1; D unclear. The ends were cut back, 0 bases at V and 4 bases at J, with 14 bases in the middle. Germline values: CDR1 SGDLS, CDR2 YYNGEE. The CDR3 totals 16 residues. CDR3 nucleotides: TGTGCCAGCAGCGTAGAGAACGTCAAACTTTACAATGAGCAGTTCTTC. Translation gives CASSVENVKLYNEQFF. The full variable domain, rest sourced from reference TRBV9 and TRBJ2-1, is DSGVTQTPKHLITATGQRVTLRCSPRSGDLSVYWYQQSLDQGLQFLIQYYNGEERAKGNILERFSAQQFPDLHSELNLSSLELGDSALYFCASSVENVKLYNEQFFGPGTRLTVL.

Here the CDR3 DNA reads TGCGCCAGCAGTGAAAAGAGGGGGTCTAGCACAGATACGCAGTATTTT. As protein: CASSEKRGSSTDTQYF. The rearrangement uses TRBV10-1 and TRBJ2-3, with D possibly being TRBD1 (6 bases). V lost 3 bases and J lost 0, with 13 bases in between. CDR3 length equals 16 residues. From germline, CDR1 is WNHNN and CDR2 SYGVQD (reference sequence).

The chain uses TRBV2 and TRBJ1-1, with D hard to call. The germline V gene encodes CDR1 SNHLY and CDR2 FYNNEI. V lost 4 bases to trimming and J lost 2 bases, with 8 bases between them. CDR3 length equals 13 residues. In DNA form, the CDR3 reads TGTGCCAGCAGTGGGGCGTCAAACACTGAAGCTTTCTTT. Amino acid sequence: CASSGASNTEAFF.

V and J are TRBV4-3 and TRBJ1-1; the D is unclear. The CDR3 spans 15 residues. Germline V gives CDR1 LGHNA, CDR2 YSLEER. Trimming pared 0 bases from V and 0 bases from J, leaving 8 bases between. CDR3 loop: CASSQEEAMNTEAFF. The CDR3 DNA reads as TGCGCCAGCAGCCAAGAGGAGGCGATGAACACTGAAGCTTTCTTT.

On this clonotype: The junction shows a germline mismatch at one end, possibly a read error. The V gene is TRBV9, the J gene TRBJ1-5; 10 bases fit TRBD1. The germline V gene has CDR1 SGDLS and CDR2 YYNGEE. The CDR3 sequence is 15 residues long. The CDR3 DNA sequence: TGTGCCAGCGGACAGGGGGGGGCCCCCAATCAGCCCCGGCATTTT. Its translation: CASGQGGAPNQPRHF.

This clonotype has just a few counts. This chain connects TRBV4-3 to TRBJ1-1; tentative D call: TRBD1 (5 bases). V lost 4 bases, J lost 5 bases, and 14 bases lay in between. The CDR3 totals 14 residues. Germline CDR1 LGHNA, CDR2 YSLEER. The CDR3 loop reads CASSLTLGDTEAFF. The CDR3 nucleotides read TGCGCCAGCAGCCTGACCCTAGGGGATACTGAAGCTTTCTTT.

There are a few counts of this clonotype. J is TRBJ2-1 and V is TRBV29-1; D is possibly TRBD1 (5 bases). Germline V lookup: CDR1 SQVTM, CDR2 ANQGSEA. The CDR3 has 13 amino acids. The ends were cut back, 4 bases at V and 0 bases at J, with 7 bases in the middle. CDR3 amino acids: CSVADNSYNEQFF. CDR3 in DNA: TGCAGCGTTGCGGACAACTCCTACAATGAGCAGTTCTTC.

As concerns this clonotype: One end of the junction is discordant with germline, which a read error may explain. The chain has TRBV7-7 and TRBJ2-5; weak D call: TRBD2 (5 bases). The germline gives CDR1 SSHAT, CDR2 FNYEAQ (reference sequence). The CDR3 consists of 13 residues. The CDR3: CASTATEEKTQYF. The CDR3 region has the DNA TGTGCTAGCACCGCGACGGAGGAGAAGACCCAGTACTTC. The full variable domain, completed using reference TRBV7-7 and TRBJ2-5, is GAGVSQSPRYKVTKRGQDVTLRCDPISSHATLYWYQQALGQGPEFLTYFNYEAQPDKSGLPSDRFSAERPEGSISTLTIQRTEQRDSAMYRCASTATEEKTQYFGPGTRLLVL.

There are a few counts of this clonotype. The chain employs TRBV13 and TRBJ1-2; 8 nucleotides match TRBD1. Losses at the gene ends were 5 bases for V and 4 bases for J; bases not matched to a gene: 15. This CDR3 has 17 amino acids. CDR1 PRHDT and CDR2 FYEKMQ come from the germline V gene (reference sequence). This CDR3 is CASSAGQGALRAYGYTF. The CDR3 DNA sequence: TGTGCCAGCAGCGCTGGCCAGGGGGCACTTCGGGCCTATGGCTACACCTTC.

This sequence joins TRBV6-6 and TRBJ2-5; D not resolved. V lost 9 bases to trimming and J lost 0 bases, with 5 bases between them. The CDR3 loop spans 11 amino acids. The germline CDR1 and CDR2 sequences are MNHNY and SVGAGI (reference sequence). The CDR3 nucleotides are TGTGCCAGTCAGTACCAAGAGACCCAGTACTTC. It codes for CASQYQETQYF.

The table lists this clonotype with a few counts. This chain links TRBV20-1 with TRBJ1-2; unclear D gene. Between the trimmed V and J ends, which lost 6 bases and 7 bases, there was a span of 18 bases. The germline V gene encodes CDR1 DFQATT and CDR2 SNEGSKA (reference sequence). This CDR3 is 13 amino acids long. CDR3 bases: TGCAGTGCCCCTGGGCGTAGCGTGAGTGGCTACACCTTC. It specifies CSAPGRSVSGYTF.

The V call is TRBV4-3, the J call TRBJ2-5, with TRBD1 matching over 10 bases. Trimming cost V 1 base and J 4 bases; bases outside gene matches: 9. Germline lookup yields CDR1 LGHNA and CDR2 YSLEER. This CDR3 comprises 17 residues. The CDR3 here is CASSQVHTGTGAETQYF. The CDR3 DNA is TGCGCCAGCAGCCAAGTGCACACCGGGACAGGGGCAGAGACCCAGTACTTC.

The chain uses TRBV7-2 and TRBJ1-2, with D possibly being TRBD1 (6 bases). CDR3 length: 16 residues. Germline CDR1 reads SGHTA; CDR2 reads FQGNSA. The ends were cut back, 4 bases at V and 0 bases at J, with 15 bases in the middle. In DNA form, the CDR3 reads TGTGCCAGCAGCTCCCTAGGGGGGGCCTCTAACTATGGCTACACCTTC. Its protein product is CASSSLGGASNYGYTF. The full variable domain, its missing parts supplied by reference TRBV7-2 and TRBJ1-2, is GAGVSQSPSNKVTEKGKDVELRCDPISGHTALYWYRQSLGQGLEFLIYFQGNSAPDKSGLPSDRFSAERTGGSVSTLTIQRTQQEDSAVYLCASSSLGGASNYGYTFGSGTRLTVV.

The CDR3 sequence: CASSLGGRGTDTQYF. For the CDR3, the DNA is TGTGCCAGCAGCTTAGGCGGGAGGGGCACAGATACGCAGTATTTT. The chain combines TRBV11-2 with TRBJ2-3, with TRBD2 matching over 9 bases. The CDR3 has 15 amino acids. The germline CDR1 and CDR2 sequences are SGHAT and FQNNGV. V shed 1 base and J 1 base; nucleotides not matched to a gene: 0.

Concerning this clonotype itself: One junction end disagrees with the germline gene, perhaps due to a read error. The chain joins TRBV7-2 to TRBJ2-5; TRBD1 agrees at 7 bases. Germline V CDR1 and CDR2: SGHTA, FQGNSA. The CDR3 length is 12 residues. For the CDR3, the DNA is TGTGCCAGCAGCTTAAGGGGGCTAGTCCATCACTTC. Residues: CASSLRGLVHHF.

This clonotype was seen more than once but under ten times. The genes are TRBV4-3 and TRBJ2-3, with 10 bases identical to TRBD1. The CDR3 length is 15 residues. Germline loops: CDR1 LGHNA, CDR2 YSLEER. J gave up 4 bases and V 5 bases, and 6 bases lay outside the gene matches. The CDR3 region is CASSGDRGQADTQYF. The CDR3 DNA reads TGCGCCAGCAGCGGGGACAGGGGTCAGGCAGATACGCAGTATTTT.

In this sample, this clonotype turned up many times. The chain joins TRBV28 to TRBJ1-4; D is uncertain. V was pared by 7 bases and J by 5 bases, with 20 bases between. The CDR3 is 16 amino acids. From germline, CDR1 is MDHEN and CDR2 SYDVKM. The CDR3 DNA sequence: TGTGCCAGCAACCGACTCGGGCCGGCAGAGAATGAAAAACTGTTTTTT. This sequence encodes CASNRLGPAENEKLFF.

The chain is built from TRBV29-1 and TRBJ1-1; tentatively, D is TRBD1 (5 bases). From germline, CDR1 is SQVTM and CDR2 ANQGSEA. The CDR3 runs to 12 residues. V was pared by 7 bases and J by 5 bases, with 14 bases between. CDR3 in DNA: TGCAGCGCGAGGGATGGGGGGACTGAAGCTTTCTTT. This gives the protein CSARDGGTEAFF. Full variable domain (outside the CDR3, taken from reference TRBV29-1 and TRBJ1-1): SAVISQKPSRDICQRGTSLTIQCQVDSQVTMMFWYRQQPGQSLTLIATANQGSEATYESGFVIDKFPISRPNLTFSTLTVSNMSPEDSSIYLCSARDGGTEAFFGQGTRLTVV.

CDR3 nucleotides: TGTGCCAGCAGCTTAGGGCCCCGGATTGAAGCTTTCTTT. It encodes CASSLGPRIEAFF. The chain couples TRBV7-2 to TRBJ1-1; no clear D gene. Trimming took off 1 base at V and 7 bases at J, with 10 bases between the two ends. The CDR3 spans 13 residues. Germline CDR1 reads SGHTA; CDR2 reads FQGNSA.

This clonotype was seen repeatedly, ten times or more. The chain is built from TRBV20-1 and TRBJ1-2; tentative D call: TRBD1 (6 bases). CDR1 is DFQATT, CDR2 SNEGSKA, per germline (reference sequence). Trimming removed 6 bases from V and 8 bases from J, with 13 bases in between. The CDR3 has 11 amino acids. In DNA, the CDR3 is TGCAGTGCGGGGGGGCGGGGCGGCTACACCTTC. It specifies CSAGGRGGYTF.